The following is a T cell receptor beta chain sequence with its context. Its antigen remains unidentified. CDR3 size: 16 residues. Germline V gene lookup returns CDR1 SGDLS and CDR2 YYNGEE. Losses at the gene ends were 3 bases for V and 1 base for J; bases not matched to a gene: 7. Sequencing was performed with immunoSEQ multiplex PCR; in TCRdb, only in-frame clones are kept and a portion is missing. The sample includes around 100,000 clones, about 83% of them seen just once. This entry comes from a study of PD-1 blockade in mismatch repair-deficient tumors. Study in general: Patients had 12 mismatch repair-deficient cancer types, all previously treated and progressing.

The study's findings and limits: After pembrolizumab, tumor-resident clones rose rapidly, then generally contracted before radiologic responses.

V is TRBV9 and J is TRBJ2-1, with 7 positions matching TRBD2. The source material was peripheral blood, sampled 60 to 65 weeks after starting pembrolizumab. The TCR comes from an adult with mismatch repair-deficient cancer. The CDR3 here is CASSAGLLASYNEQFF. CDR3 DNA sequence: TGTGCCAGCAGCGCAGGGTTACTAGCGTCCTACAATGAGCAGTTCTTC.